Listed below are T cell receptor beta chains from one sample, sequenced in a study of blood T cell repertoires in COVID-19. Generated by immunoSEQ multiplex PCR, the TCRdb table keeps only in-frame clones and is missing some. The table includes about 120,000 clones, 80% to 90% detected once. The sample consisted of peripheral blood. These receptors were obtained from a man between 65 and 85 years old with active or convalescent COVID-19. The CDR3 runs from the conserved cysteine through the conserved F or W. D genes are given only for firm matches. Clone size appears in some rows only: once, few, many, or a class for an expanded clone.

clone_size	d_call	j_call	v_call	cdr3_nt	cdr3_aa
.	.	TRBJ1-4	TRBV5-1	TGCGCCAGCAGCTTGGATAGTACCCTACTGGGCGAAAAACTGTTTTTT	CASSLDSTLLGEKLFF
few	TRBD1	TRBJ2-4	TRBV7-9	TGTGCCAGCAGCCCGGGACAGAACATTCAGTACTTC	CASSPGQNIQYF
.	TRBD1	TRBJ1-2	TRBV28	TGTGCCAGCAGTCCCTCGACGTACAGGGGGCAGCGGTGGAATGGCTACACCTTC	CASSPSTYRGQRWNGYTF
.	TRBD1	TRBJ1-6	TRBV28	TGTGCCAGCAGGGGGGGAGGGACAGGGGATTCACCCCTCCACTTT	CASRGGGTGDSPLHF
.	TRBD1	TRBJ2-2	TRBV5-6	TGTGCCAGCAGATTCGGACAGGGGGCAAACACCGGGGAGCTGTTTTTT	CASRFGQGANTGELFF
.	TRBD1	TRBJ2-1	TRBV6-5	TGTGCCAGCAAACAACAGGGGGGCAATGAGCAGTTCTTC	CASKQQGGNEQFF
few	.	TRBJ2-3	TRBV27	TGTGCCAGCGGCGAAGTGGGGACTTCACGCACAGATACGCAGTATTTT	CASGEVGTSRTDTQYF
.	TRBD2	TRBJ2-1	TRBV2	TGTGCCAGCAGTGCGGGGACTAGCAGATTAAGCTCCTACAATGAGCAGTTCTTC	CASSAGTSRLSSYNEQFF
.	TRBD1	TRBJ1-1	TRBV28	TGTGCCAGCACCCAGACAGGGGGTACGGCTGAAGCTTTCTTT	CASTQTGGTAEAFF
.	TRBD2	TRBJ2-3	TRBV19	TGTGCCAGTAACACAGCGGGAGGGAGCCCAGATACGCAGTATTTT	CASNTAGGSPDTQYF
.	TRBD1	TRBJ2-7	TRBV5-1	TGCGCCAGCAGCTATCTCACAGGGGCCAACTACGAGCAGTACTTC	CASSYLTGANYEQYF
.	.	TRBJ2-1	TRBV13	TGTGCCAGCAGCTTGGTACTAGCAGAGCAGTTCTTC	CASSLVLAEQFF
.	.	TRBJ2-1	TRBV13	TGTGCCAGCAGTCCAGGGGATCCCAGTGAGCAGTTCTTC	CASSPGDPSEQFF
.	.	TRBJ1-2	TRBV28	TGTGCCAGCGACCTTAGGGGGAACTATGGCTACACCTTC	CASDLRGNYGYTF
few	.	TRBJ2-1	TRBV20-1	TGCAGTGCTAGAGAACAATGGCAACAGTTCTTC	CSAREQWQQFF
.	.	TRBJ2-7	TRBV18	TGTGCCAGCTCACCGGACAATTCCTACGAGCAGTACTTC	CASSPDNSYEQYF
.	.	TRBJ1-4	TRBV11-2	TGTGCCAGCAGCTTAGCAGCGAATGAAAAACTGTTTTTT	CASSLAANEKLFF
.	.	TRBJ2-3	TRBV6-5	TGTGCCAGCAGTCCGGGGGGCGGGGCAGATACGCAGTATTTT	CASSPGGGADTQYF
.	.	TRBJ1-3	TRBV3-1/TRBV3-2	TGTGCCAGCAGCCCTTCGGCGGGCTCTGGAAACACCATATATTTT	CASSPSAGSGNTIYF
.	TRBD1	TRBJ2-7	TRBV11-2	TGTGCCAGCAGCTTATCAGGGGGTCTCTACGAGCAGTACTTC	CASSLSGGLYEQYF
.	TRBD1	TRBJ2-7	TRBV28	TGTGCCAGCAGCTCCCACCGGACAGGGGTGGTCTACGAGCAGTACTTC	CASSSHRTGVVYEQYF
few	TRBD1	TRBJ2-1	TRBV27	TGTGCCAGCAGCCCGGACAGGGGCAATGAGCAGTTCTTC	CASSPDRGNEQFF
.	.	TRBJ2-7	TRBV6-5	TGTGCCAGCAGTTACTCGAGAGGCGCTGAGCAGTACTTC	CASSYSRGAEQYF
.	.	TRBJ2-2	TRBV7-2	TGTGCCAGCAGCGCTAGTTCCGGGGAGCTGTTTTTT	CASSASSGELFF
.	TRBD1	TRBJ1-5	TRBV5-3	TGTGCCAGATTCGATCCCCCCAACCGGGACAGGGCCACAAGCAATCAGCCCCAGCATTTT	CARFDPPNRDRATSNQPQHF
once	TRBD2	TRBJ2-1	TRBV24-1	TGTGCCACCAGTGACCCGACTAGCGGGAGGGGGGTCGGATACAATGAGCAGTTCTTC	CATSDPTSGRGVGYNEQFF
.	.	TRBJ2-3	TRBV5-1	TGCGCCAGCAGCTTCGAGAATAATGCAGATACGCAGTATTTT	CASSFENNADTQYF
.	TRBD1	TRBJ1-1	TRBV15	TGTGCCATCCGGGACAGGGGGAAAGCGGGCACTGAAGCTTTCTTT	CAIRDRGKAGTEAFF
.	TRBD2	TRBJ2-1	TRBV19	TGTGCCAGTAGTATAGTTAGTAGTACTAGCGGGAGGGGGAAGCAGTTCTTC	CASSIVSSTSGRGKQFF
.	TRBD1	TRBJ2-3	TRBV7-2	TGTGCCAGCAGCAAAGGTACCGGGACAGGGGCTTCCACAGATACGCAGTATTTT	CASSKGTGTGASTDTQYF
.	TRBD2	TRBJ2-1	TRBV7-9	TGTGCCAGCTATAGACTAGCGGGAGGTACCTACAATGAGCAGTTCTTC	CASYRLAGGTYNEQFF
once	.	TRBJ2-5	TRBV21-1	TGTGCCAGCACTACCCCCGGGGGTTCTACCACCTCTTTGGAGACCCAGTACTTC	CASTTPGGSTTSLETQYF
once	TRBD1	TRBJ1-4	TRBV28	TGTGCCAGCAGTTTTGAAGGACAGGGGAATGAAAAACTGTTTTTT	CASSFEGQGNEKLFF
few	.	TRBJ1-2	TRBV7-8	TGTGCCAGCAGCTTACGGGACTATGGGCGTGGCTACACCTTC	CASSLRDYGRGYTF
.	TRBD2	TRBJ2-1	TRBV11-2	TGTGCCAGCAGCTTATTCGGGTTAATTGCGGGAGGGGATGAGCAGTTCTTC	CASSLFGLIAGGDEQFF
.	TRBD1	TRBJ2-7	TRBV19	TGTGCCAGTACCCGGACAGGGGACGGGTACGAGCAGTACTTC	CASTRTGDGYEQYF
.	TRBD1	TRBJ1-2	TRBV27	TGTGCCAGCAGTCCCATGACAGGGAACTATGGCTACACCTTC	CASSPMTGNYGYTF
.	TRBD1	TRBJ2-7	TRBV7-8	TGTGCCAGCAGCCTAAACAGGGGAAGCTCCTACGAGCAGTACTTC	CASSLNRGSSYEQYF
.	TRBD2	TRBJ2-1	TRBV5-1	TGCGCCAGCAGCGCCGGAGGGTGGGCTAGCGGAGCGTACAGTGAGCAGTTCTTC	CASSAGGWASGAYSEQFF
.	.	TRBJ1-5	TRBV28	TGTGCCAGCAGTTCGTACAGGAAAAACCATCAGCCCCAGCATTTT	CASSSYRKNHQPQHF
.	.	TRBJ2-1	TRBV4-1	TGCGCCAGCAGCGAAGAATCTCAGCGGCTGACCTACAATGAGCAGTTCTTC	CASSEESQRLTYNEQFF
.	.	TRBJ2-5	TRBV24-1	TGTGCCACCAGTGATCACCCTCTGGGGGCCGGAGAGACCCAGTACTTC	CATSDHPLGAGETQYF
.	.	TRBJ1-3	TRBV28	TGTGCCAGCAGTTCACGCCTCAGCACCATATATTTT	CASSSRLSTIYF
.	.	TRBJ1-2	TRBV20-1	TGCAGTGCTACATTACTTTTCGGCTACACCTTC	CSATLLFGYTF
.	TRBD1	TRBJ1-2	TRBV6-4	TGTGCCAGCAGTTCCGGGACAGGGATCGGAGGCTACACCTTC	CASSSGTGIGGYTF
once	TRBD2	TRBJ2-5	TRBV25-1	TGTGCCAGCAGTGAGAACCAGCGGGAGGGAGAGACCCAGTACTTC	CASSENQREGETQYF
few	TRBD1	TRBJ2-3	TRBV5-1	TGCGCCAGCAGCTTAAGACAGGGGGCAGATACGCAGTATTTT	CASSLRQGADTQYF
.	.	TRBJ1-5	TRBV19	TGTGCCAGTAGTTCCTTACAGGGATTATATAGCAATCAGCCCCAGCATTTT	CASSSLQGLYSNQPQHF
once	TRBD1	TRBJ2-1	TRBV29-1	TGCAGCGTCCCCAACAGGGGGCGCGACAATGAGCAGTTCTTC	CSVPNRGRDNEQFF
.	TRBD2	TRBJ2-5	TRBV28	TGTGCCAGCAGCTCGACTAGCCGATACCAAGAGACCCAGTACTTC	CASSSTSRYQETQYF